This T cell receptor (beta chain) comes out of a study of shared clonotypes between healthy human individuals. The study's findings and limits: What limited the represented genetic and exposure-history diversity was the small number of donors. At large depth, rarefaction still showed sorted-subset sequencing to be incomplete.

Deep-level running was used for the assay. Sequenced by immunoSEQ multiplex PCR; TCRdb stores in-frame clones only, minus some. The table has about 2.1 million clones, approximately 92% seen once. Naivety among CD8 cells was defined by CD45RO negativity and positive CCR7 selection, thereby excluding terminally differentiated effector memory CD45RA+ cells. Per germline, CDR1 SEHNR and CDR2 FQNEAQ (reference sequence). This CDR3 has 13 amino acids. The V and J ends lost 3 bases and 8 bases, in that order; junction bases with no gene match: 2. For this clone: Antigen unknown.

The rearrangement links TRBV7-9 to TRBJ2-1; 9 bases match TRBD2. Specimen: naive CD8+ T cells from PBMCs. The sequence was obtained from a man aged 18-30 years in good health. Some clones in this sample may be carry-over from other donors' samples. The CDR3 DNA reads TGTGCCAGCAGCTTGGGGACTAGCTATGAGCAGTTCTTC. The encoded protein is CASSLGTSYEQFF.